This T cell receptor (beta chain) is from a study of T cell changes during pregnancy in multiple sclerosis. With 4 bases removed from V and 9 bases from J, the gap between germline ends came to 16 bases. CDR3 size: 15 residues. Germline V CDR1 and CDR2: MGHDK, SYGVNS. TCRdb's copy holds only in-frame clones and misses some; the assay was immunoSEQ multiplex PCR. The sample has approximately 130,000 clones; roughly 96% are singletons. The sequences come from peripheral blood, collected after pregnancy. This sequence originates from a female donor with multiple sclerosis, enrolled in a pregnancy study. The gene calls are TRBV25-1 and TRBJ1-6; TRBD1 is a possible D gene (6 bases). The CDR3 DNA sequence: TGTGCCAGCAGTGTCGCAACAGGGTCCAGTTCACCCCTCCACTTT. It is translated as CASSVATGSSSPLHF.